Listed here are 25 T cell receptor beta chains from one sample, sequenced in a study of human T cells and chemical hapten exposure. Stated time point: patch test 1, 2 weeks after DPC sensitization. The sample's treatment: therapeutic diphenylcyclopropenone sensitization with weekly scalp DPC. TCRdb passed the RACE reads through MiXCR, listing each CDR3 protein once. The repertoire holds 70,000 to 100,000 distinct CDR3 sequences, with under 9% as singletons. Sequencing was performed on whole blood, taken in connection with sensitization to the hapten diphenylcyclopropenone (DPC). The origin of the receptors is a woman aged 30 to 39 with alopecia areata. Some clones in this sample may be carry-over from other donors' samples.

Ten or more counts support this clonotype. The CDR3 DNA sequence: TGTGCCAGCAGTCCGAGGGGACAGACTGAAGCTTTCTTT. Encoded protein: CASSPRGQTEAFF. The chain combines TRBV3-1 with TRBJ1-1, with 7 bases aligning to TRBD1. CDR1 LGHDT and CDR2 YNNKEL come from the germline V gene (reference sequence). The CDR3 runs 13 residues. Trimming removed 6 bases from V and 5 bases from J; junction bases left unmatched: 6.

In this sample, this clonotype turned up a few times. This sequence joins TRBV14 and TRBJ1-2, with D possibly TRBD1 on 6 matching bases. In germline, CDR1 is SGHDN, CDR2 FVKESK. The V end lost 0 bases, the J end lost 4 bases, and 12 bases lay between the germline ends. The CDR3 is 15 residues long. The CDR3 DNA follows: TGTGCCAGCAGCCAAGATAGGACAGAAATCTATGGCTACACCTTC. Translation: CASSQDRTEIYGYTF.

This clonotype was counted at least ten times. The J gene is TRBJ2-7, the V gene TRBV20-1; 9 nucleotides match TRBD1. The V and J ends lost 6 bases and 1 base, in that order; junction bases with no gene match: 13. Germline values: CDR1 DFQATT, CDR2 SNEGSKA (reference sequence). CDR3 length: 16 residues. This CDR3 is CSATRGGTGKSYEQYF. CDR3 DNA: TGCAGTGCCACCAGAGGGGGGACAGGGAAGTCCTACGAGCAGTACTTC.

This chain uses TRBV18 with TRBJ1-1, with D perhaps matching TRBD1 (5 bases). The CDR3 spans 14 residues. Trimming removed 3 bases from V and 3 bases from J, with 11 bases in between. CDR1 KGHSH and CDR2 LQKENI come from the germline V gene. CDR3 residues: CASSPRDWYTEAFF. CDR3 DNA: TGTGCCAGCTCACCCAGGGATTGGTACACTGAAGCTTTCTTT.

This clonotype came up a few times. The chain has TRBV12-3 or TRBV12-4 and TRBJ1-1, with D perhaps matching TRBD1 (6 bases). The CDR3 spans 13 residues. Trimming cost V 7 bases and J 1 base, with 10 bases left between them. CDR3 amino acids: CASNRERNTEAFF. CDR3 DNA sequence: TGTGCCAGCAACAGGGAGAGGAACACTGAAGCTTTCTTT.

This clonotype occurred a few times. The chain links TRBV7-8 to TRBJ2-7; 7 bases match TRBD2. V was clipped by 2 bases and J by 4 bases; unmatched bases: 14. This CDR3 contains 17 residues. The germline V gene encodes CDR1 SGHVS and CDR2 FQNEAQ. In DNA form, the CDR3 reads TGTGCCAGCAGCTTAACTGGGTTGGCTAGCGGCCTATACGAGCAGTACTTC. Translated: CASSLTGLASGLYEQYF.

This clonotype was seen repeatedly, ten times or more. This sequence joins TRBV29-1 and TRBJ1-1, with a possible D match to TRBD1 (5 bases). The CDR3 extends over 14 amino acids. In germline, CDR1 is SQVTM, CDR2 ANQGSEA. In nucleotides, the CDR3 is TGCAGTACCCGAGGGGAGAAGAATAACACTGAAGCTTTCTTT. The encoded protein is CSTRGEKNNTEAFF.

This clonotype was seen repeatedly, ten times or more. The V gene is TRBV29-1, the J gene TRBJ1-1; D unclear. This CDR3 region has 11 residues. V was shortened by 5 bases and J by 1 base, with 5 bases between the two germline ends. CDR1 is SQVTM and CDR2 is ANQGSEA in the germline V gene. The DNA for the CDR3 is TGCAGCGTTTTTAGGAACACTGAAGCTTTCTTT. Translating it yields CSVFRNTEAFF.

This clonotype was detected many times. The genes are TRBV4-1 and TRBJ1-5; perhaps TRBD1 as D (6 bases). Germline CDR1 reads MGHRA; CDR2 reads YSYEKL. This CDR3 has 17 amino acids. Between the trimmed V and J ends, which lost 0 bases and 4 bases, there was a span of 16 bases. DNA for the CDR3: TGCGCCAGCAGCCAAGACCCCCCCAGGACAGTTAATCAGCCCCAGCATTTT. This encodes CASSQDPPRTVNQPQHF.

This clonotype has a count of ten or more. The chain uses TRBV12-3 or TRBV12-4 and TRBJ2-1, with D tentatively TRBD1 (5 bases). The CDR3 covers 16 residues. Trimming took off 5 bases at V and 5 bases at J, with 19 bases between the two ends. The DNA for the CDR3 is TGTGCCAGCAGTACGGGTACAGGATTGAGGCACAATGAGCAGTTCTTC. Amino acid sequence: CASSTGTGLRHNEQFF.

This clonotype was recorded at least ten times. V is TRBV20-1 and J is TRBJ2-7; D unresolved. V was cut by 2 bases and J by 0 bases, with 8 bases left in between. CDR1 and CDR2 from the germline V gene are DFQATT and SNEGSKA (reference sequence). The CDR3 extends over 13 amino acids. Here the CDR3 reads CSARISYSYEQYF. CDR3 sequence (DNA): TGCAGTGCTAGAATAAGCTACTCCTACGAGCAGTACTTC.

In its sample, this clonotype was seen many times. The chain uses TRBV5-1 and TRBJ2-5; D unresolved. Germline V lookup: CDR1 SGHRS, CDR2 YFSETQ. V was trimmed by 0 bases and J by 2 bases, leaving 8 bases between them. This CDR3 is built from 14 residues. The CDR3 coding sequence is TGCGCCAGCAGCTTGGGCCTAACTCAAGAGACCCAGTACTTC. This translates into CASSLGLTQETQYF.

This clonotype has a handful of counts. The chain joins TRBV6-6 to TRBJ1-1; the match to TRBD1 covers 9 bases. V was clipped by 0 bases and J by 10 bases; unmatched bases: 3. Germline CDR1 reads MNHNY; CDR2 reads SVGAGI (reference sequence). The CDR3 covers 13 residues. CDR3 sequence reads: CASSYSRDRVAFF. The CDR3 DNA reads as TGTGCCAGCAGTTACTCGAGGGACAGGGTAGCTTTCTTT.

This clonotype has just a few counts. The chain employs TRBV2 and TRBJ1-1; a weak D match, TRBD1 (5 bases). Trimming removed 4 bases at V and 0 bases at J, with 9 bases between. The V gene's germline CDR1 is SNHLY and CDR2 FYNNEI. The CDR3 spans 14 residues. The CDR3 sequence is CASSVQGVNTEAFF. The CDR3 bases are TGTGCCAGCAGTGTTCAAGGGGTGAACACTGAAGCTTTCTTT.

This clonotype was seen many times. The V call is TRBV6-5, the J call TRBJ2-3; TRBD2 agrees at 13 bases. There are 16 residues in the CDR3. Germline V lookup: CDR1 MNHEY, CDR2 SVGAGI. The V segment lost 4 bases and the J segment 4 bases; nucleotides outside the gene matches: 5. The CDR3 coding sequence is TGTGCCAGCAGTTCCGGACTAGCGGGGGCAGCAGATACGCAGTATTTT. It specifies CASSSGLAGAADTQYF.

The sample holds many counts of this clonotype. V gene TRBV12-3 or TRBV12-4 combines with J gene TRBJ2-1; the D gene is possibly TRBD2 (5 bases). The V end lost 6 bases, the J end lost 1 base, and 10 bases lay between the germline ends. The CDR3 runs 14 residues. CDR3 residues: CASSWRASYNEQFF. For the CDR3, the DNA is TGTGCCAGCAGCTGGCGGGCTTCCTACAATGAGCAGTTCTTC.

In regard to this clonotype: A clone one base away is much larger, so this may be a read error. The chain links TRBV6-5 to TRBJ1-1; no firm D call. The germline gives CDR1 MNHEY, CDR2 SVGAGI. The CDR3 has 14 amino acids. V was cut by 1 base and J by 5 bases, with 11 bases left in between. CDR3 amino acids: CASSYFGTRTEAFF. The CDR3 DNA reads as TGTGCCAGCAGTTACTTTGGCACGCGGACTGAAGCTTTCTTT.

V gene TRBV20-1 combines with J gene TRBJ1-5; TRBD1 matches at 7 bases. J was trimmed by 6 bases and V by 5 bases; bases with no gene match: 10. The germline gives CDR1 DFQATT, CDR2 SNEGSKA (reference sequence). There are 14 residues in the CDR3. The DNA of the CDR3 is TGCAGTGCTCCAAAAGGGGGCGTTGGTCAGCCCCAGCATTTT. This gives the protein CSAPKGGVGQPQHF.

In its sample, this clonotype was seen many times. The chain links TRBV7-2 to TRBJ2-3; D unresolved. V lost 1 base to trimming and J lost 0 bases, with 8 bases between them. Germline CDR1 reads SGHTA; CDR2 reads FQGNSA. This CDR3 comprises 15 residues. CDR3 bases: TGTGCCAGCAGCTTAGGTGTCTTAAGCACAGATACGCAGTATTTT. It specifies CASSLGVLSTDTQYF.

Many counts were recorded for this clonotype. The V and J genes are TRBV2 and TRBJ1-5; D is undetermined. The CDR3 has 13 residues. With 5 bases removed from V and 7 bases from J, the gap between germline ends came to 12 bases. Germline V gene data show CDR1 as SNHLY and CDR2 as FYNNEI. This chain's CDR3 is CASSRGEGQPQHF. The CDR3 bases are TGTGCCAGCAGTCGCGGGGAAGGACAGCCCCAGCATTTT.

A few counts support this clonotype. This sequence joins TRBV30 and TRBJ1-1; TRBD1 matches 11 bases. The CDR3 is 16 residues long. Germline lookup yields CDR1 GTSNPN and CDR2 SVGIG (reference sequence). The V gene end was trimmed by 0 bases and the J gene end by 0 bases; junction bases not matched to a gene: 3. CDR3 nucleotides: TGTGCCTGGAGTGTTTGGACAGGGGGCATGAACACTGAAGCTTTCTTT. This translates into CAWSVWTGGMNTEAFF.

The V call is TRBV7-6, the J call TRBJ2-7, with D perhaps matching TRBD2 (5 bases). V was cut by 5 bases and J by 7 bases, with 18 bases left in between. The CDR3 has 14 amino acids. CDR1 SGHVS and CDR2 FNYEAQ come from the germline V gene. The CDR3 DNA follows: TGTGCCAGCAGCCCCCGAGGGTCGTCGGGGGAGCAGTACTTC. Encoded protein: CASSPRGSSGEQYF. The full variable domain, with the rest looked up from reference TRBV7-6 and TRBJ2-7, is GAGVSQSPRYKVTKRGQDVALRCDPISGHVSLYWYRQALGQGPEFLTYFNYEAQQDKSGLPNDRFSAERPEGSISTLTIQRTEQRDSAMYRCASSPRGSSGEQYFGPGTRLTVT.

To note about this clonotype: A much larger clone lies one base from this, so it may be a read error. The V and J genes are TRBV7-9 and TRBJ1-1; possibly TRBD1 for D (6 bases). CDR3 length equals 16 residues. CDR1 SEHNR and CDR2 FQNEAQ come from the germline V gene (reference sequence). CDR3 DNA: TGTGTCAGCAGCTTAGGATCGGGGGCGCCTGGTACTGAAGCTTTCTTT. Translating gives CVSSLGSGAPGTEAFF.

This clonotype was seen at least ten times. The rearrangement joins TRBV7-3 to TRBJ2-5; D is unclear. Deletions cut 5 bases from V and 5 bases from J, with 12 bases between. The CDR3 runs 13 residues. Germline V gene data show CDR1 as SGHTA and CDR2 as FQGTGA. The CDR3 here is CASSRALMETQYF. In DNA, the CDR3 is TGTGCCAGCAGCCGGGCTCTAATGGAGACCCAGTACTTC.

This clonotype has a count of ten or more. The chain links TRBV7-6 to TRBJ2-6; D gene ambiguous. The CDR3 length is 18 residues. Germline CDR1 and CDR2: SGHVS and FNYEAQ. V lost 1 base and J 0 bases, leaving 13 bases between the germline ends. The CDR3 sequence is CASSLDSPESSGANVLTF. The CDR3 DNA reads as TGTGCCAGCAGCTTAGACAGCCCTGAGAGCTCTGGGGCCAACGTCCTGACTTTC.